This T cell receptor (beta chain) was profiled in a study of blood T cell repertoires in COVID-19. After removal of 5 bases from V and 2 bases from J, the junction contained 1 base not matched to a gene. This CDR3 spans 13 amino acids. Germline CDR1 KGHSH, CDR2 LQKENI. Sequencing used immunoSEQ multiplex PCR; TCRdb keeps in-frame clones, though not all of them. This sample has 150,000 or so clones, with 84% found just once. The source is a man in his late teens or twenties with active or convalescent COVID-19. What was sequenced was peripheral blood. This chain joins TRBV18 and TRBJ1-1; 8 bases fit TRBD1. The CDR3 loop is CASSAGGNTEAFF. CDR3 nucleotides: TGTGCCAGCTCAGCAGGGGGCAACACTGAAGCTTTCTTT.